These T cell receptor beta chains were read from a single sample in a study of cytomegalovirus exposure and HLA in healthy donors. Only in-frame clones appear in the TCRdb table, and some are missing; sequencing was by immunoSEQ multiplex PCR. The data contain over 90,000 clones, under 65% of them singletons. Sequenced: PBMCs. These receptors were taken from a man aged 60-69 years in good health and CMV-seronegative. Both conserved end residues are part of each CDR3. D genes are given only for firm matches. Size values are once, few and many counts, or a class for expanded clones, and some rows have none.

J: TRBJ2-7
V: TRBV10-1
size: .
D: TRBD1
DNA: TGCGCCAGCAGTGGGGACAGGGAGTTGAGAGAGCAGTACTTC
CDR3: CASSGDRELREQYF

J: TRBJ1-5
V: TRBV18
size: few
D: .
DNA: TGTGCCAGCTCACCAGCAGGGGTAGGTGGCAATCAGCCCCAGCATTTT
CDR3: CASSPAGVGGNQPQHF

J: TRBJ2-7
V: TRBV4-2
size: medium-sized
D: TRBD2
DNA: TGTGCCAGCAGCCAACTAGCGGGGGAAGTTGGCGAGCAGTACTTC
CDR3: CASSQLAGEVGEQYF

J: TRBJ2-1
V: TRBV11-1
size: .
D: .
DNA: TGTGCCAGCAGTCCCCCGCGGATCGGTGGGAATGAGCAGTTCTTC
CDR3: CASSPPRIGGNEQFF

J: TRBJ2-2
V: TRBV7-6
size: .
D: TRBD2
DNA: TGTGCCAGCAGCCCCGAGGCGGGGGGCGCATCCGGCACCGGGGAGCTGTTTTTT
CDR3: CASSPEAGGASGTGELFF

J: TRBJ2-1
V: TRBV11-2
size: .
D: .
DNA: TGTGCCAGCAGCCCCCAGCTCATTTCCACAGGGCTCGATGAGCAGTTCTTC
CDR3: CASSPQLISTGLDEQFF

J: TRBJ2-5
V: TRBV5-1
size: .
D: TRBD2
DNA: TGCGCCAGCAGCTTGGCCCTAGCGGGAGGAGAGACCCAGTACTTC
CDR3: CASSLALAGGETQYF

J: TRBJ2-6
V: TRBV29-1
size: few
D: .
DNA: TGCAGCGTTGATCTTTCGAGCTCTGGGGCCAACGTCCTGACTTTC
CDR3: CSVDLSSSGANVLTF

J: TRBJ1-1
V: TRBV5-1
size: .
D: TRBD1
DNA: TGCGCCAGCAGCTCAGGGACAGGTTCGAACACTGAAGCTTTCTTT
CDR3: CASSSGTGSNTEAFF

J: TRBJ1-2
V: TRBV6-1
size: .
D: .
DNA: TGTGCCAGCAGTGAAACGGAAGGGGCAGGCTATGGCTACACCTTC
CDR3: CASSETEGAGYGYTF

J: TRBJ1-5
V: TRBV6-6
size: .
D: .
DNA: TGTGCCAGCAGTTTCAGACAGTTGGTTCAGCCCCAGCATTTT
CDR3: CASSFRQLVQPQHF

J: TRBJ1-2
V: TRBV19
size: .
D: .
DNA: TGTGCCAGTAGTAAGAGGGACTATGGCTACACCTTC
CDR3: CASSKRDYGYTF

J: TRBJ1-2
V: TRBV28
size: .
D: TRBD1
DNA: TGTGCCAGCAGCCCGGACAGGAGTTGGGATGGCTACACCTTC
CDR3: CASSPDRSWDGYTF

J: TRBJ2-1
V: TRBV11-3
size: .
D: TRBD2
DNA: TGTGCCAGCAGCTTATCCGTGGTTAGAGAGGGTAGCGGGAGAAAAGGTGAGCAGTTCTTC
CDR3: CASSLSVVREGSGRKGEQFF

J: TRBJ1-3
V: TRBV9
size: .
D: .
DNA: TGTGCCAGCAGCGTAGGGGGCAGGGACTCTGGAAACACCATATATTTT
CDR3: CASSVGGRDSGNTIYF

J: TRBJ1-2
V: TRBV18
size: .
D: .
DNA: TGTGCCAGCTCACAGCAGGAGGGGAGGATCACCTTC
CDR3: CASSQQEGRITF

J: TRBJ2-5
V: TRBV28
size: .
D: .
DNA: TGTGCCAGCAGTTTCCTTCGACAGGCGAAAATGGAAGAGACCCAGTACTTC
CDR3: CASSFLRQAKMEETQYF

J: TRBJ2-3
V: TRBV9
size: .
D: .
DNA: TGTGCCAGCAGCCCACGAGGGGGGGGGCCCACAGATACGCAGTATTTT
CDR3: CASSPRGGGPTDTQYF

J: TRBJ2-7
V: TRBV27
size: .
D: TRBD2
DNA: TGTGCCAGCAGTTCGAGCGGGAGCTCCTACGAGCAGTACTTC
CDR3: CASSSSGSSYEQYF

J: TRBJ2-7
V: TRBV7-8
size: few
D: .
DNA: TGTGCCAGCAGCTTAGGTCTTCCCGAGCAGTACTTC
CDR3: CASSLGLPEQYF

J: TRBJ2-1
V: TRBV11-3
size: .
D: TRBD2
DNA: TGTGCCAGCAGCTCGGGACTAGCGGGAGGGTCTTTTAATGAGCAGTTCTTC
CDR3: CASSSGLAGGSFNEQFF

J: TRBJ2-3
V: TRBV5-6
size: few
D: .
DNA: TGTGCCAGCAGCGAAACGGGAGTAAATACGCAGTATTTT
CDR3: CASSETGVNTQYF

J: TRBJ1-1
V: TRBV6-5
size: medium-sized
D: TRBD1
DNA: TGTGCCAGCACCAGGACAGGGGGTATGAGAACTGAAGCTTTCTTT
CDR3: CASTRTGGMRTEAFF

J: TRBJ2-5
V: TRBV29-1
size: .
D: TRBD2
DNA: TGCAGCGTTGCGCCAGGCGGGAGAGGTTTAGAGACCCAGTACTTC
CDR3: CSVAPGGRGLETQYF

J: TRBJ1-5
V: TRBV9
size: few
D: TRBD1
DNA: TGTGCCAGCAGCGGCGGGACAGCAAACAATCAGCCCCAGCATTTT
CDR3: CASSGGTANNQPQHF

J: TRBJ2-3
V: TRBV5-1
size: .
D: TRBD2
DNA: TGCGCCAGCAGTTCGGGACTAGCGGATAGCACAGATACGCAGTATTTT
CDR3: CASSSGLADSTDTQYF

J: TRBJ2-1
V: TRBV4-1
size: few
D: TRBD2
DNA: TGCGCCAGCAGCCAAGGTTATCCGCGGGAGAGAAACAATGAGCAGTTCTTC
CDR3: CASSQGYPRERNNEQFF

J: TRBJ2-7
V: TRBV10-3
size: .
D: TRBD1
DNA: TGTGCCACGCAACTCGGGACAGAAAACTCCGAGCAGTACTTC
CDR3: CATQLGTENSEQYF

J: TRBJ2-5
V: TRBV2
size: .
D: TRBD2
DNA: TGTGCCAGCAGTGGGGGGACTAGCGGGAGCCAAGAGACCCAGTACTTC
CDR3: CASSGGTSGSQETQYF

J: TRBJ2-5
V: TRBV9
size: .
D: TRBD1
DNA: TGTGCCAGCAGCCCGCGACAGGGGCAAGAGACCCAGTACTTC
CDR3: CASSPRQGQETQYF

J: TRBJ1-5
V: TRBV19
size: .
D: .
DNA: TGTGCCAGTACCCCGACGTTGACAGAAAACAATCAGCCCCAGCATTTT
CDR3: CASTPTLTENNQPQHF

J: TRBJ2-1
V: TRBV5-1
size: .
D: TRBD2
DNA: TGCGCCAGCAGCTTAAGGTCGGGCGGGGGGCAGTACAATGAGCAGTTCTTC
CDR3: CASSLRSGGGQYNEQFF

J: TRBJ2-5
V: TRBV11-2
size: .
D: .
DNA: TGTGCCAGCATCCGGGACACGCTGGGTGAGACCCAGTACTTC
CDR3: CASIRDTLGETQYF

J: TRBJ2-2
V: TRBV5-4
size: .
D: .
DNA: TGTGCCAGCAGCTCGGGGGGAGGGGGGAACACCGGGGAGCTGTTTTTT
CDR3: CASSSGGGGNTGELFF

J: TRBJ2-1
V: TRBV10-2
size: many
D: TRBD2
DNA: TGCGCCACTTCTAGCGGGGGTAACAATGAGCAGTTCTTC
CDR3: CATSSGGNNEQFF

J: TRBJ2-1
V: TRBV7-6
size: .
D: TRBD2
DNA: TGTGCCAGCAGTTTTAGCGGGAGGGAGGAGCAGTTCTTC
CDR3: CASSFSGREEQFF

J: TRBJ1-1
V: TRBV6-5
size: many
D: .
DNA: TGTGCCAGCAGTTACGAGGTTAACACTGAAGCTTTCTTT
CDR3: CASSYEVNTEAFF

J: TRBJ1-1
V: TRBV18
size: .
D: .
DNA: TGTGCCAGCTCACCGTTAGATTTTTGGAACACTGAAGCTTTCTTT
CDR3: CASSPLDFWNTEAFF

J: TRBJ2-1
V: TRBV11-3
size: .
D: .
DNA: TGTGCCAGCAGCTTAGGTTCAACCTACAATGAGCAGTTCTTC
CDR3: CASSLGSTYNEQFF

J: TRBJ2-7
V: TRBV28
size: .
D: TRBD2
DNA: TGTGCCAGCAGTTTAAAGGCGGGAGGGGTTTACGAGCAGTACTTC
CDR3: CASSLKAGGVYEQYF

J: TRBJ2-7
V: TRBV6-1
size: .
D: .
DNA: TGTGCCAGCAGTGAAGAGGGGGGGACTATGCTCGAGCAGTACTTC
CDR3: CASSEEGGTMLEQYF

J: TRBJ2-7
V: TRBV28
size: .
D: TRBD1
DNA: TGTGCCAGCAGTGCAGCCGGGACAGGGTACGAGCAGTACTTC
CDR3: CASSAAGTGYEQYF

J: TRBJ1-1
V: TRBV7-9
size: .
D: TRBD1
DNA: TGTGCCAGCAGCTCCTCCGACAGGGGGAACACTGAAGCTTTCTTT
CDR3: CASSSSDRGNTEAFF

J: TRBJ2-5
V: TRBV5-4
size: few
D: TRBD1
DNA: TGTGCCAGCAGCTGGGGACAGGGAGGAGAGACCCAGTACTTC
CDR3: CASSWGQGGETQYF

J: TRBJ1-2
V: TRBV28
size: few
D: .
DNA: TGTGCCAGCAGTTTATCGGCAGGGCTCAATGGCTACACCTTC
CDR3: CASSLSAGLNGYTF

J: TRBJ1-1
V: TRBV9
size: once
D: .
DNA: TGTGCCAGCAGCCTCAGGGACACGGGGAACACTGAAGCTTTCTTT
CDR3: CASSLRDTGNTEAFF

J: TRBJ1-2
V: TRBV29-1
size: .
D: .
DNA: TGCAGCGTTGTAGTCCGCCGCGATGGCTACACCTTC
CDR3: CSVVVRRDGYTF

J: TRBJ2-2
V: TRBV6-4
size: .
D: .
DNA: TGTGCCAGCAGCCCCGCCGAGGATGACACCGGGGAGCTGTTTTTT
CDR3: CASSPAEDDTGELFF

J: TRBJ2-7
V: TRBV2
size: .
D: TRBD1
DNA: TGTGCCAGCAGTGAAGCCCTGACAGGGGGCCTTGGCTACGAGCAGTACTTC
CDR3: CASSEALTGGLGYEQYF

J: TRBJ2-1
V: TRBV11-3
size: .
D: TRBD2
DNA: TGTGCCAGCAACCCGGGACTAGCGGGACTCGGGCAGTTCTTC
CDR3: CASNPGLAGLGQFF

J: TRBJ2-2
V: TRBV4-2
size: few
D: .
DNA: TGTGCCAGCAGCCAAGATGAAGGGGCATCGGGGGAGCTGTTTTTT
CDR3: CASSQDEGASGELFF

J: TRBJ2-7
V: TRBV19
size: .
D: .
DNA: TGTGCCAGTAGTATAGCTACAGGGCCCTACGAGCAGTACTTC
CDR3: CASSIATGPYEQYF

J: TRBJ2-5
V: TRBV6-1
size: .
D: .
DNA: TGTGCCAGCAGTGTAGGGGTTGAAGAGACCCAGTACTTC
CDR3: CASSVGVEETQYF

J: TRBJ2-1
V: TRBV28
size: .
D: TRBD2
DNA: TGTGCCAGCAGTTTAGGGGTCGTGCGGGGGGGCCCAAATGAGCAGTTCTTC
CDR3: CASSLGVVRGGPNEQFF

J: TRBJ1-4
V: TRBV7-6
size: .
D: .
DNA: TGTGCCAGCAGCTCCAGGGGCCTTAAACTGTTTTTT
CDR3: CASSSRGLKLFF